Listed below are T cell receptor beta chains from one sample, sequenced in a study of T cell responses to AZD1222 COVID-19 vaccine. TCRdb's copy holds only in-frame clones and misses some; the assay was immunoSEQ multiplex PCR. Here the sample spans approximately 130,000 clones, approximately 85% being singletons. The sample in question was peripheral blood, obtained 28 days after the second dose of the MenACWY control vaccine. The source is an adult who received the MenACWY meningococcal vaccine as a control. Each CDR3 is given with its conserved first and last residue. Fields, in order: V gene, clone size, J gene, CDR3 protein. Size is stated for part of the rows, as once, few or many counts, or as a class when the clone is expanded.

V gene: TRBV7-6
clone size: .
J gene: TRBJ1-4
CDR3 protein: CASSGQGFEKLFF

V gene: TRBV10-3
clone size: few
J gene: TRBJ2-7
CDR3 protein: CAISESEGSGYEQYF

V gene: TRBV19
clone size: .
J gene: TRBJ1-6
CDR3 protein: CASGLTGNNSPLHF

V gene: TRBV2
clone size: .
J gene: TRBJ2-2
CDR3 protein: CASSEQGLGGELFF

V gene: TRBV2
clone size: .
J gene: TRBJ1-3
CDR3 protein: CASSVEAIAGNTIYF

V gene: TRBV7-2
clone size: once
J gene: TRBJ2-3
CDR3 protein: CASSPRVGQDTQYF

V gene: TRBV29-1
clone size: .
J gene: TRBJ2-7
CDR3 protein: CSVEGIYEQYF

V gene: TRBV9
clone size: .
J gene: TRBJ2-2
CDR3 protein: CASSGVNPSATGELFF

V gene: TRBV30
clone size: once
J gene: TRBJ2-7
CDR3 protein: CAWSVGYYEQYF

V gene: TRBV11-3
clone size: .
J gene: TRBJ1-3
CDR3 protein: CASSIGRFSGNTIYF

V gene: TRBV30
clone size: .
J gene: TRBJ2-5
CDR3 protein: CAWGPSLEQETQYF

V gene: TRBV28
clone size: .
J gene: TRBJ1-2
CDR3 protein: CASSLGRADYGYTF

V gene: TRBV28
clone size: .
J gene: TRBJ1-1
CDR3 protein: CASSQSRPEAFF

V gene: TRBV25-1
clone size: .
J gene: TRBJ1-1
CDR3 protein: CASSKGGGTEAFF

V gene: TRBV6-6
clone size: .
J gene: TRBJ1-2
CDR3 protein: CASSYDSKAGYTF

V gene: TRBV6-1
clone size: .
J gene: TRBJ1-2
CDR3 protein: CASSEVAGDREHYGYTF

V gene: TRBV3-1/TRBV3-2
clone size: .
J gene: TRBJ1-2
CDR3 protein: CASSQEYANGYTF

V gene: TRBV18
clone size: .
J gene: TRBJ2-1
CDR3 protein: CASSAPGGSYNEQFF

V gene: TRBV18
clone size: .
J gene: TRBJ1-1
CDR3 protein: CASSQAQGGFTEAFF

V gene: TRBV5-1
clone size: .
J gene: TRBJ2-6
CDR3 protein: CASSPFGTGAGANVLTF

V gene: TRBV7-3
clone size: .
J gene: TRBJ2-2
CDR3 protein: CASSPPGGTVTGELFF

V gene: TRBV29-1
clone size: .
J gene: TRBJ2-3
CDR3 protein: CSVAGTSGDSHTDTQYF

V gene: TRBV7-2
clone size: once
J gene: TRBJ1-2
CDR3 protein: CASSLVNVYGYTF

V gene: TRBV29-1
clone size: .
J gene: TRBJ1-3
CDR3 protein: CSVEDLKAGYFSGNTIYF

V gene: TRBV6-2/TRBV6-3
clone size: few
J gene: TRBJ2-2
CDR3 protein: CASSYSTSGTTGELFF

V gene: TRBV5-1
clone size: .
J gene: TRBJ2-5
CDR3 protein: CASSSGTPRETQYF

V gene: TRBV2
clone size: .
J gene: TRBJ1-5
CDR3 protein: CASSLTETNQPQHF

V gene: TRBV5-1
clone size: .
J gene: TRBJ2-7
CDR3 protein: CASSLALAGAGATYEQYF